Here is one T cell receptor beta chain with its context. Extracted RNA was reverse transcribed into cDNA, the sequencing template. Here immunoSEQ multiplex PCR was the method, and the copy in TCRdb shows in-frame clones only, minus some. The sample yields some 110,000 clones, less than 80% seen once. The data stem from a study of CD8+ T cells in alopecia areata. PBMCs yielded sorted CD4+ and CD8+ T cells. CDR3 length: 16 amino acids. Germline V gene data show CDR1 as MGHRA and CDR2 as YSYEKL. With V trimmed by 3 bases and J by 5 bases, 5 bases remained unmatched. The receptor's source is a human donor in good health. The sample consisted of CD4+ T cells sorted from blood. The V gene is TRBV4-1, the J gene TRBJ2-1; 12 bases map to TRBD2. CDR3 protein: CASSHFGLAGNNEQFF. The CDR3 DNA follows: TGCGCCAGCAGCCACTTCGGACTAGCGGGGAACAATGAGCAGTTCTTC.